This T cell receptor (beta chain) originates from a study of cytomegalovirus exposure and HLA in healthy donors. Note on this clone: Its antigen is still unknown.

Donors consisted of healthy bone marrow donors. Primers: 60 Vbeta forward and 13 Jbeta reverse. Sequencing used immunoSEQ multiplex PCR; TCRdb keeps in-frame clones, though not all of them. The table lists 50,000 to 60,000 clones, 65% to 85% of them singletons. Notes on the study in general: Accurate prediction of HLA-A and HLA-B alleles (for most subjects) was reportedly achieved from TCR beta sequences. Later work associated roughly 15,000 TCR beta sequences with HLA alleles at 0.05 false discovery rate. Cytomegalovirus association was assigned to under 200 TCR beta chains.

This TCR derives from a man aged 18 to 30 in good health and CMV-seronegative. The specimen was PBMCs.

The CDR3 DNA sequence: TGCGCCAGCAGCTTGGGGACAGGACTATTCTATGGCTACACCTTC. It yields the protein CASSLGTGLFYGYTF. The chain links TRBV5-1 to TRBJ1-2, with 7 bases fitting TRBD1. The CDR3 has 15 amino acids. CDR1 and CDR2 (germline): SGHRS, YFSETQ. J lost 4 bases, V lost 0 bases, and 6 bases had no gene match.